Below are 20 T cell receptor beta chains sequenced from a single sample in a study of cytomegalovirus exposure and HLA in healthy donors. Sequencing used immunoSEQ multiplex PCR; TCRdb keeps in-frame clones, though not all of them. The table includes 150,000 to 200,000 clones, roughly 83% detected once. Material: PBMCs. The receptors shown here come from a young woman in good health and CMV-seronegative.

This chain uses TRBV5-4 with TRBJ2-2; the match to TRBD1 covers 7 bases. V was pared by 4 bases and J by 5 bases, with 8 bases of the junction left unmatched. The CDR3 sequence is 15 residues long. The germline V gene encodes CDR1 SGHNT and CDR2 YYREEE (reference sequence). The CDR3 DNA reads TGTGCCAGCAGCCCCCGACAGGGCACTACCGGGGAGCTGTTTTTT. Its protein product is CASSPRQGTTGELFF. The full variable domain, rest sourced from reference TRBV5-4 and TRBJ2-2, is ETGVTQSPTHLIKTRGQQVTLRCSSQSGHNTVSWYQQALGQGPQFIFQYYREEENGRGNFPPRFSGLQFPNYSSELNVNALELDDSALYLCASSPRQGTTGELFFGEGSRLTVL.

The chain recombines TRBV19 with TRBJ2-3; D may be TRBD1 (7 bases). Germline assignment: CDR1 LNHDA and CDR2 SQIVND (reference sequence). The CDR3 consists of 17 residues. Trimming removed 6 bases from V and 0 bases from J, with 19 bases in between. CDR3 region: CASSAPGGTVSTDTQYF. The CDR3, as DNA: TGTGCCAGTAGCGCCCCTGGGGGGACAGTCAGCACAGATACGCAGTATTTT.

As DNA, the CDR3 is TGCGCCAGCAGCCAAGGGGCAAGCTCCTACAATGAGCAGTTCTTC. Protein product: CASSQGASSYNEQFF. The chain combines TRBV4-1 with TRBJ2-1; no clear D. This CDR3 has 15 amino acids. Per the germline V gene, CDR1 is MGHRA and CDR2 is YSYEKL. V shed 1 base and J shed 0 bases, with 7 bases lying between them.

The chain employs TRBV29-1 and TRBJ1-1; perhaps TRBD1 as D (6 bases). The germline V gene has CDR1 SQVTM and CDR2 ANQGSEA. The CDR3 loop spans 17 amino acids. The V end was cut by 5 bases, the J end by 1 base, with 23 bases between. CDR3 sequence: CSVPSQGSSSTNTEAFF. The CDR3 region has the DNA TGCAGCGTTCCGTCACAGGGATCTTCTTCCACGAACACTGAAGCTTTCTTT.

The rearrangement uses TRBV15 and TRBJ2-1, with a possible D match to TRBD1 (6 bases). The CDR3 is 13 amino acids. The ends were cut back, 6 bases at V and 2 bases at J, with 8 bases in the middle. Germline lookup yields CDR1 LNHNV and CDR2 YYDKDF (reference sequence). CDR3 DNA sequence: TGTGCCACCAGGCAGGGGCCCTACAATGAGCAGTTCTTC. Translation gives CATRQGPYNEQFF.

This chain uses TRBV27 with TRBJ2-7; TRBD1 agrees at 9 bases. Germline CDR1 MNHEY, CDR2 SMNVEV (reference sequence). The CDR3 has 15 amino acids. V lost 8 bases, J lost 5 bases, and 13 bases stayed unmatched. CDR3 sequence (DNA): TGTGCCAGCTATAACCCCGGACAGGGGTATAACGAGCAGTACTTC. It specifies CASYNPGQGYNEQYF.

The J gene is TRBJ1-4, the V gene TRBV25-1; D is uncertain. Germline CDR1 and CDR2: MGHDK and SYGVNS. V shed 2 bases and J shed 4 bases, with 8 bases lying between them. This CDR3 comprises 14 residues. The CDR3, as DNA: TGTGCCAGCAGTGAAGAGGGAGTTAATGAAAAACTGTTTTTT. Residues: CASSEEGVNEKLFF.

This clone was recorded once. V and J are TRBV19 and TRBJ2-2; possibly TRBD2 for D (5 bases). CDR1 LNHDA and CDR2 SQIVND come from the germline V gene (reference sequence). Trimming cost V 8 bases and J 3 bases, with 13 bases left between them. The CDR3 covers 14 residues. CDR3 residues: CASLGAWDTGELFF. CDR3 sequence (DNA): TGTGCCAGTTTGGGAGCATGGGACACCGGGGAGCTGTTTTTT.

This chain uses TRBV6-1 with TRBJ1-1, with 8 positions matching TRBD1. Germline V gives CDR1 MNHNS, CDR2 SASEGT. With 4 bases clipped from V and 4 bases from J, the junction kept 11 bases outside the gene matches. The CDR3 contains 16 residues. CDR3 amino acids: CASSGQGANRGTEAFF. In DNA, the CDR3 is TGTGCCAGCAGTGGGCAGGGGGCGAATCGAGGCACTGAAGCTTTCTTT.

The V gene is TRBV5-1, the J gene TRBJ2-3; 8 positions match TRBD2. Germline trimming cut 3 bases from V and 3 bases from J; bases unmatched to any gene: 12. The CDR3 has 17 amino acids. Per the germline V gene, CDR1 is SGHRS and CDR2 is YFSETQ. The CDR3 here is CASSSTPSGSGTDTQYF. The CDR3 coding sequence is TGCGCCAGCAGCTCAACCCCTAGCGGGTCAGGGACAGATACGCAGTATTTT.

The rearrangement joins TRBV30 to TRBJ2-5; 7 bases are shared with TRBD1. Germline V gene sequence: CDR1 GTSNPN, CDR2 SVGIG (reference sequence). V trimming: 5 bases; J trimming: 4 bases; junction bases outside the gene matches: 10. The length of the CDR3 is 14 residues. Here the CDR3 reads CAWERQGIAETQYF. DNA of the CDR3: TGTGCCTGGGAAAGACAGGGTATCGCAGAGACCCAGTACTTC.

This clone was seen more than once but under ten times. The chain couples TRBV4-1 to TRBJ2-7, with D maybe TRBD2 (5 bases). Trimming pared 0 bases from V and 3 bases from J, leaving 12 bases between. Germline CDR1 MGHRA, CDR2 YSYEKL. This CDR3 has 15 residues. CDR3 sequence: CASSQDPGYYYEQYF. CDR3 sequence (DNA): TGCGCCAGCAGCCAAGATCCGGGATACTACTACGAGCAGTACTTC.

The chain employs TRBV27 and TRBJ2-7, with D possibly matching TRBD2 (6 bases). The CDR3 is 14 amino acids. From germline, CDR1 is MNHEY and CDR2 SMNVEV (reference sequence). Trimming stripped 3 bases from V and 3 bases from J, with 12 bases between. The CDR3 DNA sequence: TGTGCCAGCAGTTTTCGGGGAGGCGTCTACGAGCAGTACTTC. The encoded protein is CASSFRGGVYEQYF.

The chain joins TRBV6-1 to TRBJ2-3, with TRBD2 matching 14 bases. There are 16 residues in the CDR3. Germline V gene sequence: CDR1 MNHNS, CDR2 SASEGT. Trimming at V came to 5 bases and at J to 4 bases, leaving 5 bases not matched to a gene. The CDR3 DNA follows: TGTGCCAGCAGTCAAGGACTAGCGGGGGGACCAGATACGCAGTATTTT. Translation: CASSQGLAGGPDTQYF.

This sequence joins TRBV7-7 and TRBJ2-1; weak D call: TRBD2 (5 bases). V shed 5 bases and J shed 15 bases, with 20 bases lying between them. There are 13 residues in the CDR3. Germline loops: CDR1 SSHAT, CDR2 FNYEAQ (reference sequence). In DNA, the CDR3 is TGTGCCAGCAGCCAAGGGCTATCGGGCGGGCGGTTCTTC. This codes for CASSQGLSGGRFF.

The rearrangement links TRBV11-3 to TRBJ2-1; 7 nucleotides line up with TRBD1. CDR1 SGHNT and CDR2 YENEEA come from the germline V gene. The CDR3 loop spans 18 amino acids. V gave up 0 bases and J gave up 5 bases; unmatched junction bases: 13. The CDR3 DNA sequence: TGTGCCAGCAGCTTAGATCACCGAAAGGGGGCGCCCAACAATGAGCAGTTCTTC. Its translation: CASSLDHRKGAPNNEQFF.

This chain uses TRBV27 with TRBJ2-3; 9 bases are a match to TRBD2. The junction had 7 bases not matched to a gene; V was cut back by 3 bases and J by 3 bases. The length of the CDR3 is 16 residues. Germline-derived CDR1 and CDR2 are MNHEY and SMNVEV (reference sequence). The chain's CDR3 is CASSFSSGVITDTQYF. In DNA, the CDR3 is TGTGCCAGCAGTTTCTCTAGCGGGGTAATAACAGATACGCAGTATTTT.

This clone showed up just a few times. The chain joins TRBV4-2 to TRBJ2-2; no clear D. Germline V gives CDR1 LGHNA, CDR2 YNFKEQ. V lost 4 bases and J lost 2, with 8 bases in between. The CDR3 sequence is 14 residues long. The CDR3 DNA sequence: TGTGCCAGCAGCCCTGCGGAAAACACCGGGGAGCTGTTTTTT. Protein product: CASSPAENTGELFF.

This clone has just one count. This chain joins TRBV6-4 and TRBJ1-1; D not certain. Germline V gives CDR1 MRHNA, CDR2 SNTAGT. V was pared by 3 bases and J by 1 base, with 6 bases between. The CDR3 is made up of 13 amino acids. CDR3 nucleotides: TGTGCCAGCAGTGAGTCGGGGAACACTGAAGCTTTCTTT. Protein product: CASSESGNTEAFF.

V gene TRBV11-2 combines with J gene TRBJ1-1; the D is unclear. This CDR3 is 15 amino acids long. Germline CDR1 and CDR2: SGHAT and FQNNGV. With 0 bases removed from V and 4 bases from J, the gap between germline ends came to 12 bases. CDR3 loop: CASSLEERVGTEAFF. As DNA, the CDR3 is TGTGCCAGCAGCTTAGAGGAGAGGGTGGGCACTGAAGCTTTCTTT.